This section outlines one T cell receptor beta chain sequence together with its context. The entry originates in a study of blood T cell repertoires in COVID-19. Turning to the study itself: PBMCs, B-cell-depleted T cells, or T cells were the source of the cDNA or gDNA that made up the material.

Repertoires were generated with immunoSEQ multiplex PCR, while TCRdb's copy carries only in-frame clones and drops some. This sample has roughly 250,000 clones, with approximately 85% found just once. V was clipped by 3 bases and J by 2 bases, with 12 bases between them. The CDR3 consists of 15 residues. Per the germline V gene, CDR1 is SEHNR and CDR2 is FQNEAQ (reference sequence). The TCR comes from a man aged 40-49 years with acute or convalescent COVID-19. Input material: peripheral blood. The rearrangement uses TRBV7-9 and TRBJ2-3; possible D gene TRBD1, 5 bases. CDR3 in amino acids: CASSFVQGSTDTQYF. The CDR3 DNA follows: TGTGCCAGCAGCTTCGTTCAGGGCTCCACAGATACGCAGTATTTT. The full variable domain, its missing parts supplied by reference TRBV7-9 and TRBJ2-3, is DTGVSQNPRHKITKRGQNVTFRCDPISEHNRLYWYRQTLGQGPEFLTYFQNEAQLEKSRLLSDRFSAERPKGSFSTLEIQRTEQGDSAMYLCASSFVQGSTDTQYFGPGTRLTVL.